This passage covers 23 T cell receptor beta chains from one sample sequenced in a study of cytomegalovirus exposure and HLA in healthy donors. Both 60 Vbeta primers and 13 Jbeta primers went into the PCR. The assay was immunoSEQ multiplex PCR, and TCRdb's table has in-frame clones only and misses some. The sample records under 150,000 clones, around 86% being singletons. The material sequenced was PBMCs. The receptors shown here come from a man between 18 and 29 years old in good health and CMV-seronegative.

This chain links TRBV4-3 with TRBJ2-7, with TRBD1 as a possible D gene (6 bases). Trimming took off 0 bases at V and 6 bases at J, with 24 bases between the two ends. Germline CDR1 is LGHNA and CDR2 is YSLEER. The CDR3 runs to 18 residues. CDR3 DNA: TGCGCCAGCAGCCAAGATCGTCGCCGGACAGCCGCGAATGGCGAGCAGTACTTC. This sequence encodes CASSQDRRRTAANGEQYF.

CDR3 DNA sequence: TGCAGCGTTGAAGGGGGGACAGGGGGCAGTGAAAAACTGTTTTTT. As protein: CSVEGGTGGSEKLFF. The genes are TRBV29-1 and TRBJ1-4, with TRBD1 identical over 12 bases. V shed 1 base, J shed 7 bases, and the junction held 4 bases outside the gene matches. Germline V gives CDR1 SQVTM, CDR2 ANQGSEA. CDR3 length: 15 amino acids.

The gene calls are TRBV7-3 and TRBJ2-7; 8 bases fit TRBD1. After removal of 3 bases from V and 5 bases from J, the junction contained 9 bases not matched to a gene. Germline V lookup: CDR1 SGHTA, CDR2 FQGTGA. The CDR3 extends over 15 amino acids. CDR3 residues: CASSLTPQGADEQYF. CDR3 nucleotide sequence: TGTGCCAGCAGCTTGACCCCCCAGGGGGCCGACGAGCAGTACTTC.

The chain is built from TRBV30 and TRBJ2-3, with D unclear. Germline CDR1 and CDR2: GTSNPN and SVGIG (reference sequence). V dropped 2 bases and J dropped 0 bases, with 15 bases sitting between them. The CDR3 is 16 amino acids. CDR3 coding DNA: TGTGCCTGGAGTTTGGCGGAAGCTGTCAGCACAGATACGCAGTATTTT. Residues: CAWSLAEAVSTDTQYF.

V is TRBV6-6 and J is TRBJ1-5; 10 bases map to TRBD1. Trimming at V came to 6 bases and at J to 6 bases, leaving 8 bases not matched to a gene. The CDR3 runs 15 residues. Germline V gene data show CDR1 as MNHNY and CDR2 as SVGAGI (reference sequence). The CDR3 DNA reads as TGTGCCAGCAGCCCCGGGACAGGGGAGGCTCAGCCCCAGCATTTT. It codes for CASSPGTGEAQPQHF.

The gene calls are TRBV14 and TRBJ1-1; the match to TRBD1 covers 7 bases. CDR1 SGHDN and CDR2 FVKESK come from the germline V gene. This CDR3 is built from 15 residues. V gave up 4 bases and J gave up 5 bases; unmatched junction bases: 10. In DNA, the CDR3 is TGTGCCAGCAGCCCCTACAAGGGGGCGGGGACTGAAGCTTTCTTT. Encoded protein: CASSPYKGAGTEAFF.

The V and J genes are TRBV9 and TRBJ1-6; D might be TRBD1 (5 bases). The germline gives CDR1 SGDLS, CDR2 YYNGEE. The V end was cut by 1 base, the J end by 6 bases, with 20 bases between. The CDR3 loop spans 18 amino acids. CDR3 protein: CASSVLSRESDPNSPLHF. The CDR3 DNA is TGTGCCAGCAGCGTATTAAGCAGGGAATCCGATCCTAATTCACCCCTCCACTTT.

This chain connects TRBV18 to TRBJ1-1; D perhaps matches TRBD1 (5 bases). Per the germline V gene, CDR1 is KGHSH and CDR2 is LQKENI. The V end lost 4 bases, the J end lost 5 bases, and 17 bases lay between the germline ends. This CDR3 is built from 15 residues. CDR3 DNA: TGTGCCAGCTCACGATCCATAAGGGGTCGAACTGAAGCTTTCTTT. It encodes CASSRSIRGRTEAFF.

The chain carries TRBV9 and TRBJ1-2; D not resolved. V lost 0 bases, J lost 5 bases, and 14 bases lay in between. Looked up from germline, CDR1 is SGDLS and CDR2 is YYNGEE. There are 15 residues in the CDR3. CDR3 in DNA: TGTGCCAGCAGCGTAGAGGAAAGGAGAGGGTATGGCTACACCTTC. Its protein product is CASSVEERRGYGYTF.

V is TRBV2 and J is TRBJ2-3, with D possibly TRBD2 on 6 matching bases. The CDR3 has 14 amino acids. V lost 9 bases and J 0 bases, leaving 13 bases between the germline ends. Germline CDR1 reads SNHLY; CDR2 reads FYNNEI. The CDR3 DNA reads as TGTGCCAGTTGGGACGGGACTAGCACAGATACGCAGTATTTT. Protein: CASWDGTSTDTQYF.

The V call is TRBV11-2, the J call TRBJ2-4, with D possibly being TRBD1 (5 bases). Between the trimmed V and J ends, which lost 8 bases and 1 base, there was a span of 6 bases. The CDR3 totals 12 residues. CDR1 and CDR2 from the germline V gene are SGHAT and FQNNGV. The CDR3 sequence is CASGAAKNIQYF. DNA for the CDR3: TGTGCCAGCGGGGCGGCCAAAAACATTCAGTACTTC.

This clone was seen only once. This chain connects TRBV6-6 to TRBJ2-7, with D tentatively TRBD1 (6 bases). This CDR3 is 13 amino acids long. With 6 bases removed from V and 3 bases from J, the gap between germline ends came to 12 bases. CDR1 and CDR2 (germline): MNHNY, SVGAGI (reference sequence). The CDR3 DNA sequence: TGTGCCAGCAGCGGGACATCAGTCTACGAGCAGTACTTC. Encoded protein: CASSGTSVYEQYF.

The V call is TRBV29-1, the J call TRBJ1-4, with D tentatively TRBD1 (6 bases). This CDR3 spans 12 amino acids. CDR1 is SQVTM, CDR2 ANQGSEA, per germline. V lost 6 bases to trimming and J lost 6 bases, with 11 bases between them. The CDR3 DNA is TGCAGCGTCGGAAGGACAGATGAAAAACTGTTTTTT. Residues: CSVGRTDEKLFF.

The chain combines TRBV28 with TRBJ1-4; D ambiguous. Trimming removed 5 bases at V and 14 bases at J, with 15 bases between. Germline V gene data show CDR1 as MDHEN and CDR2 as SYDVKM. This CDR3 is 12 amino acids long. CDR3 in DNA: TGTGCCAGCAGTCCGGACTCCCCGGGGCTGTTTTTT. Translation: CASSPDSPGLFF.

This clone turned up a few times. This rearrangement joins TRBV6-5 to TRBJ2-6; D gene uncertain. The V end was cut by 8 bases, the J end by 0 bases, with 8 bases between. The length of the CDR3 is 14 residues. Per germline, CDR1 MNHEY and CDR2 SVGAGI. CDR3 protein: CASGGSSGANVLTF. In nucleotides, the CDR3 is TGTGCCAGCGGCGGAAGCTCTGGGGCCAACGTCCTGACTTTC.

This clone was seen just once. The chain combines TRBV5-1 with TRBJ1-2; 12 positions agree with TRBD1. The V gene end was trimmed by 5 bases and the J gene end by 7 bases; junction bases not matched to a gene: 9. The CDR3 loop spans 15 amino acids. Germline assignment: CDR1 SGHRS and CDR2 YFSETQ. The CDR3: CASSPLGDRGLGYTF. The CDR3 bases are TGCGCCAGCAGTCCCCTGGGGGACAGGGGGCTTGGCTACACCTTC.

This clone was seen a few times. The rearrangement links TRBV27 to TRBJ1-5, with TRBD1 as a possible D gene (6 bases). V was pared by 5 bases and J by 4 bases, with 12 bases between. The germline CDR1 and CDR2 sequences are MNHEY and SMNVEV (reference sequence). The CDR3 loop spans 14 amino acids. CDR3 nucleotides: TGTGCCAGCAGTCAACAGGGTCAGAATCAGCCCCAGCATTTT. This gives the protein CASSQQGQNQPQHF.

The chain has TRBV10-2 and TRBJ2-1, with TRBD2 matching over 14 bases. The V segment lost 4 bases and the J segment 6 bases; nucleotides outside the gene matches: 11. Germline loops: CDR1 WSHSY, CDR2 SAAADI. CDR3 size: 18 residues. CDR3 in amino acids: CASSGIGLAGGELNEQFF. The CDR3, as DNA: TGCGCCAGCAGTGGAATCGGACTAGCGGGGGGTGAGCTCAATGAGCAGTTCTTC.

The V and J genes are TRBV5-4 and TRBJ1-1; TRBD1 matches at 10 bases. The germline V gene encodes CDR1 SGHNT and CDR2 YYREEE (reference sequence). Trimming at V came to 3 bases and at J to 1 base, leaving 3 bases not matched to a gene. This CDR3 has 15 residues. The CDR3: CASSWRTGGNTEAFF. In DNA form, the CDR3 reads TGTGCCAGCAGCTGGAGGACAGGGGGGAACACTGAAGCTTTCTTT.

The genes are TRBV19 and TRBJ2-7; 10 positions agree with TRBD2. The CDR3 runs 13 residues. The germline V gene encodes CDR1 LNHDA and CDR2 SQIVND (reference sequence). V trimming: 5 bases; J trimming: 5 bases; junction bases outside the gene matches: 3. In DNA, the CDR3 is TGTGCCAGTAGTCAAGCGGGGGGGAACGAGCAGTACTTC. Its translation is CASSQAGGNEQYF.

This chain joins TRBV6-5 and TRBJ2-1, with 13 bases fitting TRBD2. The CDR3 has 16 amino acids. Germline V lookup: CDR1 MNHEY, CDR2 SVGAGI. The trim removed 4 bases at V and 5 bases at J, leaving 5 bases unmatched. The CDR3 DNA is TGTGCCAGCAGTTCCCTACTAGCGGGAGGGGACAATGAGCAGTTCTTC. Protein product: CASSSLLAGGDNEQFF.

The V gene is TRBV30, the J gene TRBJ1-3; D uncertain. V gave up 7 bases and J gave up 7 bases, with 8 bases separating them. Per the germline V gene, CDR1 is GTSNPN and CDR2 is SVGIG (reference sequence). The CDR3 is 10 amino acids. The CDR3 coding sequence is TGTGCCTCCTTCGGGAACACCATATATTTT. This sequence encodes CASFGNTIYF.

The chain carries TRBV6-6 and TRBJ1-1; 9 bases fit TRBD1. Germline trimming cut 6 bases from V and 4 bases from J; bases unmatched to any gene: 6. The CDR3 runs 14 residues. Germline CDR1 is MNHNY and CDR2 is SVGAGI (reference sequence). The CDR3 sequence is CASSMGQGITEAFF. In DNA, the CDR3 is TGTGCCAGCAGCATGGGACAGGGTATCACTGAAGCTTTCTTT.